These T cell receptor beta chains were read from a single sample in a study of cytomegalovirus exposure and HLA in healthy donors. Only in-frame clones appear in the TCRdb table, and some are missing; sequencing was by immunoSEQ multiplex PCR. The sample includes roughly 150,000 clones, roughly 75% of them seen just once. The material sequenced was PBMCs. The receptors were gathered from a man aged 18 to 29 in good health and CMV-seropositive. The CDR3 runs from the conserved cysteine through the conserved F or W. Fields, in order: clone size, J gene, V gene, D gene, CDR3 DNA, CDR3 protein. A D gene is named only where the DNA matches it firmly. Clone size appears in some rows only: once, few, many, or a class for an expanded clone.

. TRBJ1-1 TRBV28 . TGTGCCAGCAGACCAGGACTTTTGGGGACTGAAGCTTTCTTT CASRPGLLGTEAFF
once TRBJ1-1 TRBV7-9 . TGTGCCAGCAGATTAGACTCCGGGTGGGTAGCTTTCTTT CASRLDSGWVAFF
. TRBJ2-1 TRBV10-3 TRBD2 TGTGCCATCTCAGGGATCGAGACTAGCGGGAGGGCCCTCTACAATGAGCAGTTCTTC CAISGIETSGRALYNEQFF
. TRBJ2-6 TRBV7-9 . TGTGCCAGCAGCCACAGGATCTCTGGGGCCAACGTCCTGACTTTC CASSHRISGANVLTF
. TRBJ1-1 TRBV6-5 TRBD1 TGTGCCAGCAGCATAAACAGGGGAAACACTGAAGCTTTCTTT CASSINRGNTEAFF
few TRBJ2-7 TRBV7-6 TRBD2 TGTGCCAGCAGCTTAGGTACTAGCGGGAGATCAGAGCAGTACTTC CASSLGTSGRSEQYF
. TRBJ1-3 TRBV6-5 . TGTGCCAGCAGAAGACAGAACTCTGGAAACACCATATATTTT CASRRQNSGNTIYF
. TRBJ2-7 TRBV30 TRBD1 TGTGCCTGGAGAACTAACGACAGGGGTTGCGAGCAGTACTTC CAWRTNDRGCEQYF
once TRBJ1-1 TRBV7-9 TRBD1 TGTGCCAGCAGCTTAACGGGACAGATGAACACTGAAGCTTTCTTT CASSLTGQMNTEAFF
few TRBJ1-4 TRBV27 . TGTGCCAGCAGTTTATCAGGCGGCTCTATAAAACTGTTTTTT CASSLSGGSIKLFF
. TRBJ2-7 TRBV27 TRBD2 TGTGCCAGCAGTGCCATATTAAGAATCGAAGGACTAGCGGTTCCCTACGAGCAGTACTTC CASSAILRIEGLAVPYEQYF
few TRBJ2-1 TRBV29-1 . TGCAGCGTTGAAGGGGACATCAAAGGGCGTGAGCAGTTCTTC CSVEGDIKGREQFF
. TRBJ2-5 TRBV11-3 . TGTGCCAGCAGCTTCCAGGGGGAGACCCAGTACTTC CASSFQGETQYF
. TRBJ2-1 TRBV18 TRBD2 TGTGCCAGCTCACCTAGCGGGAGCTCCTACAATGAGCAGTTCTTC CASSPSGSSYNEQFF
. TRBJ2-3 TRBV7-8 TRBD2 TGTGCCAGCAGCCACCCCTCTTGGACTAGCGGGAGGACTACATGGTATACGCAGTATTTT CASSHPSWTSGRTTWYTQYF
. TRBJ1-5 TRBV27 TRBD1 TGTGCCAGCAGTTTAGGGACAGGGGGCAATCAGCCCCAGCATTTT CASSLGTGGNQPQHF
. TRBJ1-5 TRBV9 . TGTGCCAGCAGCGCCGACACAGGGTGGAGTCAGCCCCAGCATTTT CASSADTGWSQPQHF
. TRBJ1-1 TRBV28 . TGTGCCAGCACCCCAGTAAACAGGGTTGGCACTGAAGCTTTCTTT CASTPVNRVGTEAFF
. TRBJ2-5 TRBV5-6 TRBD2 TGTGCCAGCAGCTTGTTGCGGGAGAAGGGACAAGAGACCCAGTACTTC CASSLLREKGQETQYF
. TRBJ1-5 TRBV7-9 TRBD1 TGTTCCAGCAGCCGTCTGGGACAGAACAATCAGCCCCAGCATTTT CSSSRLGQNNQPQHF
few TRBJ2-1 TRBV2 . TGTGCCAACCGACAGCGCAAAGAGAATGAGCAGTTCTTC CANRQRKENEQFF
. TRBJ1-4 TRBV7-2 . TGTGCCAGCAGCATAGGCGAACTAGCAACTAATGAAAAACTGTTTTTT CASSIGELATNEKLFF
few TRBJ1-1 TRBV28 TRBD1 TGTGCCAGCAGTTTCTCCCCAGGGGGGAACACTGAAGCTTTCTTT CASSFSPGGNTEAFF
. TRBJ1-3 TRBV30 . TGTGCCTGGAAGCGGGGGGCTGGAAACACCATATATTTT CAWKRGAGNTIYF
. TRBJ1-1 TRBV19 . TGTGCCAGTAGTGCGGGGGGGCCGAACACTGAAGCTTTCTTT CASSAGGPNTEAFF
. TRBJ2-3 TRBV11-2 TRBD2 TGTGCCAGCAGCTTAGGTTCTAGCGGCTCACTTAGCACAGATACGCAGTATTTT CASSLGSSGSLSTDTQYF
. TRBJ1-2 TRBV2 . TGTGCCAGCAGGGACAGCTTCTATGGCTACACCTTC CASRDSFYGYTF
. TRBJ2-1 TRBV7-6 . TGTGCCAGCAGCTTAACTCTTAGCTCCTACAATGAGCAGTTCTTC CASSLTLSSYNEQFF